This section outlines one TCR beta chain sequence together with its context. The data belong to a study of blood T cell repertoires in COVID-19. Each recovered donor of Cohort 3 presented with two negative PCRs, clearance, or symptom resolution. Repertoires were generated with immunoSEQ multiplex PCR, while TCRdb's copy carries only in-frame clones and drops some. The table includes around 130,000 clones, around 84% detected once. The germline CDR1 and CDR2 sequences are SGHRS and YFSETQ. The CDR3 extends over 16 amino acids. V was trimmed by 3 bases and J by 0 bases, leaving 15 bases between them. This sequence originates from a woman in her thirties who had recovered from COVID-19. Sequenced: PBMCs or T cells enriched from blood (not recorded which). V is TRBV5-1 and J is TRBJ1-1, with D maybe TRBD1 (5 bases). The CDR3 region is CASSSPLPGVNTEAFF. In DNA form, the CDR3 reads TGCGCCAGCAGCTCACCTCTGCCGGGGGTGAACACTGAAGCTTTCTTT.